This TCR beta chain was documented in a study of blood T cells in healthy people across ages. Study results and caveats: Because sorting was not performed, PBMCs prevented conclusive naive versus antigen-experienced comparison. Researchers deemed the diversity estimates from one million T cells underestimates.

Primers used in a second PCR of roughly 7 to 12 cycles were a sample-barcoded 5' primer and a J-beta primer mix. Each CDR3 protein is one row after TCRdb ran MiXCR on the 5' RACE reads. The sample contains 1.5 million to 2 million distinct CDR3 sequences, approximately 50% of which appear only once. V was shortened by 6 bases and J by 2 bases, with 23 bases between the two germline ends. Germline V gene sequence: CDR1 DFQATT, CDR2 SNEGSKA (reference sequence). This CDR3 contains 16 residues. This clonotype has only one observation. The antigen is undetermined. Collection of 8.5 to 10 milliliters of peripheral blood was performed for each donor.

The source of this sequence is a woman aged 40 to 50 in good health. Sequencing used blood. J is TRBJ2-7 and V is TRBV20-1; D assignment may be TRBD1 or TRBD2 (5 bases each). This chain's CDR3 is CSAYFGAGTGAYEQYF. The CDR3 bases are TGCAGTGCGTATTTTGGCGCCGGGACGGGTGCCTACGAGCAGTACTTC.